This T cell receptor beta chain was profiled in a study of blood T cell repertoires in COVID-19 (TCRdb year 2020). Turning to the overall study: Collaborator samples came from the United States, Italy and Spain and covered acute and convalescent phases of COVID-19. The material from the prospective study consisted of cDNA or gDNA derived from T cells, B-cell-depleted T cells, or PBMCs. Subjects who had been exposed to COVID-19, were actively infected with it, or had recovered from it provided the deeply sampled blood TCRbeta repertoires that made up the dataset. The repertoires were released in a freely available public database intended as a resource for research on the immune response to SARS-CoV-2. The samples were drawn from the first 160 participants of the ongoing ImmuneRACE study and from over 950 subjects provided by 6 global collaborators. Nearly every sample came with metadata listing a de-identified subject ID, COVID-19 status, age in years and sex. Where HLA class I and class II types were available, the types were taken from metadata supplied by the sample provider, not from assay-based typing.

Results and caveats for the whole study, not just this receptor: The quantity of clinical and demographic metadata differed by source and by participant and was supplied without curation.

From V the trimming removes 2 bases and from J it removes 2 bases, while the gene matches leave 7 bases of the junction unaccounted for. Reading from cysteine to phenylalanine, the CDR3 counts 16 amino acids. Of all the DNA, just the CDR3 is kept, 48 bases in frame from base 1. Looking up the germline V gene yields CDR1 MNHEY and CDR2 SVGAGI. The immunoSEQ Assay, a bias-controlled multiplex PCR, was used to amplify TCRbeta CDR3 regions from genomic DNA. The source study handled its data this way. Nucleated cell counts per sample were estimated from amplification of reference gene primers within the assay. To quantify the absolute abundance of each unique TCRbeta CDR3 rearrangement, sequence reads were collapsed and filtered. Productive Simpson clonality was computed per sample as the square root of Simpson's diversity index over productive rearrangements. The immuneACCESS repertoire file appears here via TCRdb, limited to in-frame rearrangements. These files lack a portion of the clones; in checked studies, under half of the deficit traces to unresolved V genes, and the cause of the others is not known. That table gives V, J and clone size, and the DNA gave D and trimming. Counted in this sample were roughly 160,000 clones; around 87% of them appeared once. Of the sample, around 0.6% falls within the top ten clones.

One collaborating source in Seattle enrolled patients while the patients were actively infected and followed the patients over time throughout the course of disease. Each collaborating institution followed its own protocols to collect whole blood in K2EDTA tubes. For TCRbeta analysis, collaborators shipped samples as frozen whole blood, isolated PBMCs, or DNA extracted from either of those sample types. For this clone: No cognate antigen has been identified for it. Base qualities are not provided; no much larger clone lies one nucleotide away.

The V and J genes are TRBV6-5 and TRBJ1-2; TRBD1 aligns with 8 central bases. Sequencing input: peripheral blood. The sequence came from a man in his sixties with COVID-19, enrolled during active disease. The nucleotide sequence is TGTGCCAGCAGTTACGCCGGACAGGGCCCCAACTATGGCTACACCTTC. It translates as CASSYAGQGPNYGYTF.